One sample yielded the 6 T cell receptor beta chains listed below, sequenced in a study of cytomegalovirus exposure and HLA in healthy donors. TCRdb's table, derived via immunoSEQ multiplex PCR, lists solely in-frame clones and lacks some. The sample shows 100,000 to 150,000 clones, around nine tenths of them seen only once. Sequencing used PBMCs. These receptors were collected from a man aged 30 to 39 in good health and CMV-seronegative.

This chain joins TRBV27 and TRBJ1-6, with D maybe TRBD1 (6 bases). V lost 10 bases to trimming and J lost 0 bases, with 19 bases between them. The V gene's germline CDR1 is MNHEY and CDR2 SMNVEV (reference sequence). This CDR3 has 17 residues. The CDR3 loop is CATGDTSISSYNSPLHF. CDR3 DNA sequence: TGTGCCACCGGGGACACCTCTATTAGCTCCTATAATTCACCCCTCCACTTT.

V gene TRBV5-6 combines with J gene TRBJ2-1; no reliable D call. Germline V CDR1 and CDR2: SGHDT, YYEEEE. Trimming took off 1 base at V and 10 bases at J, with 12 bases between the two ends. The length of the CDR3 is 13 residues. The CDR3 DNA is TGTGCCAGCAGCTTGCCCGACTTCTGGGAGCAGTTCTTC. Translated: CASSLPDFWEQFF.

The chain links TRBV7-8 to TRBJ2-7; 12 nucleotides agree with TRBD1. Germline V lookup: CDR1 SGHVS, CDR2 FQNEAQ. Germline trimming cut 5 bases from V and 3 bases from J; bases unmatched to any gene: 8. There are 16 residues in the CDR3. This chain's CDR3 is CASSPQGQGANYEQYF. The CDR3 DNA sequence: TGTGCCAGCAGCCCTCAGGGACAGGGGGCGAACTACGAGCAGTACTTC. Full variable domain (remainder filled in from reference TRBV7-8 and TRBJ2-7): GAGVSQSPRYKVAKRGQDVALRCDPISGHVSLFWYQQALGQGPEFLTYFQNEAQLDKSGLPSDRFFAERPEGSVSTLKIQRTQQEDSAVYLCASSPQGQGANYEQYFGPGTRLTVT.

V usage is TRBV6-5 and J usage is TRBJ2-3; D call uncertain. The CDR3 runs 12 residues. Trimming took off 6 bases at V and 2 bases at J, with 6 bases between the two ends. Germline-derived CDR1 and CDR2 are MNHEY and SVGAGI. The CDR3 DNA is TGTGCCAGCAGCAGAAACACAGATACGCAGTATTTT. Protein: CASSRNTDTQYF.

V is TRBV7-6 and J is TRBJ2-1; 8 nucleotides line up with TRBD2. The CDR3 covers 15 residues. V lost 0 bases, J lost 9 bases, and 7 bases stayed unmatched. CDR1 and CDR2 (germline): SGHVS, FNYEAQ. For the CDR3, the DNA is TGTGCCAGCAGCTTAGCGTTAGGGCTAGCGGGTGAGCAGTTCTTC. It specifies CASSLALGLAGEQFF.

The rearrangement joins TRBV4-1 to TRBJ1-2; D perhaps matches TRBD1 (5 bases). The germline CDR1 and CDR2 sequences are MGHRA and YSYEKL. The CDR3 loop spans 15 amino acids. V shed 0 bases and J shed 3 bases, with 11 bases lying between them. The CDR3: CASSQDYGHHYGYTF. Written as DNA, the CDR3 is TGCGCCAGCAGCCAAGATTACGGACACCACTATGGCTACACCTTC.